The 30 T cell receptor beta chains presented below share a single source sample, sequenced in a study of response to subunit inactivated influenza vaccine. MiXCR, applied by TCRdb to the RT-PCR reads, yields one record per CDR3 protein. Of fewer than 550,000 distinct CDR3 sequences detected, roughly 23% appear once; the ten largest clones hold 1.5% to 2%. This specimen was CD4+ T cells sorted from PBMCs, taken roughly 5 days after vaccination. The receptors stem from a man aged 45 to 65 who received an inactivated influenza vaccine.

This chain connects TRBV11-2 to TRBJ2-5, with D perhaps matching TRBD1 or TRBD2 (6 bases each). Per germline, CDR1 SGHAT and CDR2 FQNNGV. V dropped 3 bases and J dropped 4 bases, with 15 bases sitting between them. The CDR3 spans 15 residues. The CDR3 DNA is TGTGCCAGCAGCTTCGAAAGGGGGGCGGGAGAGACCCAGTACTTC. Its protein product is CASSFERGAGETQYF.

This clonotype was seen a few times. The V and J genes are TRBV12-3 or TRBV12-4 and TRBJ2-7; no firm D call. With 8 bases removed from V and 4 bases from J, the gap between germline ends came to 6 bases. There are 10 residues in the CDR3. The CDR3 reads CASDPYEQYF. DNA for the CDR3: TGTGCCAGCGATCCATACGAGCAGTACTTC.

The chain carries TRBV11-1 and TRBJ2-6; TRBD1 aligns across 8 bases. J gave up 0 bases and V 5 bases, and 9 bases lay outside the gene matches. The CDR3 has 18 residues. In germline, CDR1 is SGHAT, CDR2 FQDESV (reference sequence). In nucleotides, the CDR3 is TGTGCCAGCAGCGGCGGACAGGGATTCACCTCTGGGGCCAACGTCCTGACTTTC. This translates into CASSGGQGFTSGANVLTF.

The V and J genes are TRBV14 and TRBJ2-7, with D hard to call. V dropped 1 base and J dropped 3 bases, with 13 bases sitting between them. Germline V gene sequence: CDR1 SGHDN, CDR2 FVKESK. This CDR3 region has 15 residues. CDR3 sequence: CASSQGGWWGYEQYF. The CDR3 nucleotides are TGTGCCAGCAGCCAAGGGGGTTGGTGGGGCTACGAGCAGTACTTC.

This clonotype showed up just a few times. The chain's CDR3 is CASSLGQGAWNIQYF. Written as DNA, the CDR3 is TGTGCCAGCAGCTTAGGGCAGGGGGCGTGGAACATTCAGTACTTC. The chain combines TRBV11-2 with TRBJ2-4, with 8 bases aligning to TRBD1. The junction had 6 bases not matched to a gene; V was cut back by 1 base and J by 7 bases. CDR1 and CDR2 from the germline V gene are SGHAT and FQNNGV. The CDR3 runs to 15 residues.

The chain recombines TRBV7-2 with TRBJ2-3; possibly TRBD2 for D (5 bases). CDR3 length: 14 amino acids. The germline V gene encodes CDR1 SGHTA and CDR2 FQGNSA. Trimming pared 6 bases from V and 2 bases from J, leaving 12 bases between. As DNA, the CDR3 is TGTGCCAGCAGTAAGGGCCTAGCCACAGATACGCAGTATTTT. The encoded protein is CASSKGLATDTQYF.

The table lists this clonotype with a few counts. The genes are TRBV12-3 or TRBV12-4 and TRBJ2-3; D is perhaps TRBD1 (6 bases). Between the trimmed V and J ends, which lost 5 bases and 5 bases, there was a span of 11 bases. The CDR3 totals 13 residues. The CDR3 sequence is CASSPEGVDTQYF. The CDR3 DNA sequence: TGTGCCAGCAGTCCAGAGGGGGTAGATACGCAGTATTTT.

The chain joins TRBV4-3 to TRBJ2-2, with unresolved D. Germline V gene lookup returns CDR1 LGHNA and CDR2 YSLEER. This CDR3 is 14 amino acids long. V lost 0 bases and J 1 base, leaving 3 bases between the germline ends. The CDR3 nucleotides read TGCGCCAGCAGCCAAGAGCTGAACACCGGGGAGCTGTTTTTT. Residues: CASSQELNTGELFF.

This clonotype was detected only a few times. The CDR3 spells CASSPRLAWEQFF. The CDR3 DNA follows: TGTGCCAGCAGCCCCCGACTAGCGTGGGAGCAGTTCTTC. V gene TRBV7-2 combines with J gene TRBJ2-1; TRBD2 aligns across 8 bases. There are 13 residues in the CDR3. Unmatched junction bases numbered 7, after V lost 5 bases and J lost 10 bases. Looked up from germline, CDR1 is SGHTA and CDR2 is FQGNSA. Filled out from reference TRBV7-2 and TRBJ2-1, the complete variable domain reads GAGVSQSPSNKVTEKGKDVELRCDPISGHTALYWYRQSLGQGLEFLIYFQGNSAPDKSGLPSDRFSAERTGGSVSTLTIQRTQQEDSAVYLCASSPRLAWEQFFGPGTRLTVL.

This clonotype was recorded at least ten times. The rearrangement joins TRBV7-9 to TRBJ2-2; 9 nucleotides agree with TRBD2. The J segment lost 6 bases and the V segment lost 8 bases, leaving 4 bases of the junction unmatched. Germline-derived CDR1 and CDR2 are SEHNR and FQNEAQ (reference sequence). The CDR3 sequence is 13 residues long. This chain's CDR3 is CASRLAAPGELFF. The DNA of the CDR3 is TGTGCCAGCCGACTAGCGGCCCCCGGGGAGCTGTTTTTT.

The rearrangement joins TRBV6-5 to TRBJ1-1, with a weak D call TRBD1 (5 bases). Trimming shortened V by 6 bases and J by 12 bases, and 14 bases separated the two germline ends. This CDR3 has 11 residues. The germline CDR1 and CDR2 sequences are MNHEY and SVGAGI. The CDR3 DNA follows: TGTGCCAGCAGGGATGCCGGGGGAACTTTCTTT. Protein: CASRDAGGTFF.

The chain couples TRBV5-1 to TRBJ2-7; TRBD2 is a possible D gene (6 bases). Trimming shortened V by 6 bases and J by 5 bases, and 18 bases separated the two germline ends. CDR3 length: 14 amino acids. Germline V gives CDR1 SGHRS, CDR2 YFSETQ. CDR3 nucleotide sequence: TGCGCCAGCACCCAGGCGGGGCCTTTAAACGAGCAGTACTTC. It encodes CASTQAGPLNEQYF.

The chain combines TRBV7-9 with TRBJ2-5; D is perhaps TRBD2 (7 bases). The CDR3 consists of 14 residues. Germline loops: CDR1 SEHNR, CDR2 FQNEAQ (reference sequence). Deletions cut 5 bases from V and 3 bases from J, with 13 bases between. CDR3 loop: CASSRRGGEETQYF. The DNA of the CDR3 is TGTGCCAGCAGCCGCCGAGGGGGGGAAGAGACCCAGTACTTC.

The chain employs TRBV10-2 and TRBJ2-5; D not certain. Germline CDR1 reads WSHSY; CDR2 reads SAAADI. The germline V and J ends were trimmed by 5 bases and 3 bases, with 7 bases remaining between them. This CDR3 is 12 amino acids long. The CDR3 DNA is TGCGCCAGCAGTCGGCCAAAAGAGACCCAGTACTTC. This translates into CASSRPKETQYF.

This clonotype has just a few counts. CDR3 sequence: CASSLYAGGGTDTQYF. CDR3 sequence (DNA): TGTGCCAGCAGCTTGTACGCGGGAGGGGGCACAGATACGCAGTATTTT. The J gene is TRBJ2-3, the V gene TRBV5-6; the match to TRBD2 covers 9 bases. CDR1 is SGHDT, CDR2 YYEEEE, per germline. This CDR3 is 16 amino acids long. Unmatched junction bases numbered 4, after V lost 1 base and J lost 1 base. Filled out from reference TRBV5-6 and TRBJ2-3, the complete variable domain reads DAGVTQSPTHLIKTRGQQVTLRCSPKSGHDTVSWYQQALGQGPQFIFQYYEEEERQRGNFPDRFSGHQFPNYSSELNVNALLLGDSALYLCASSLYAGGGTDTQYFGPGTRLTVL.

The CDR3 region is CATRTGTGLSEQYF. CDR3 bases: TGTGCCACCAGAACCGGGACAGGGCTATCCGAGCAGTACTTC. This chain uses TRBV24-1 with TRBJ2-7; 9 bases align to TRBD1. Germline values: CDR1 KGHDR, CDR2 SFDVKD. The CDR3 has 14 amino acids. V trimming: 7 bases; J trimming: 6 bases; junction bases outside the gene matches: 9.

This clonotype was counted between two and nine times. V usage is TRBV20-1 and J usage is TRBJ2-5; either TRBD1 or TRBD2 may supply D (6 bases each). Germline CDR1 reads DFQATT; CDR2 reads SNEGSKA (reference sequence). The CDR3 runs to 14 residues. Trimming pared 3 bases from V and 5 bases from J, leaving 16 bases between. In DNA form, the CDR3 reads TGCAGTGCTAGTAAGGGGGGACAAAGCGAGACCCAGTACTTC. This codes for CSASKGGQSETQYF.

The chain has TRBV12-3 or TRBV12-4 and TRBJ2-7; a possible D gene is TRBD1 (6 bases). The ends were cut back, 4 bases at V and 0 bases at J, with 16 bases in the middle. CDR3 length: 16 residues. The chain's CDR3 is CASSSITGLSSYEQYF. CDR3 coding DNA: TGTGCCAGCAGTTCGATAACAGGGCTTAGCTCCTACGAGCAGTACTTC.

This clonotype was picked up a small number of times. The chain's CDR3 is CASSKDREYNEQFF. The CDR3 nucleotides are TGTGCCAGCAGCAAAGATCGAGAATACAATGAGCAGTTCTTC. The chain joins TRBV21-1 to TRBJ2-1. TRBV21-1 is tagged as a pseudogene. The CDR3 sequence is 14 residues long.

The gene calls are TRBV6-1 and TRBJ1-2, with D possibly matching TRBD1 (5 bases). V dropped 1 base and J dropped 4 bases, with 19 bases sitting between them. The germline V gene has CDR1 MNHNS and CDR2 SASEGT. This CDR3 comprises 17 residues. DNA for the CDR3: TGTGCCAGCAGTGAAGTCTACATCGGGCAGGGCGGCTATGGCTACACCTTC. It yields the protein CASSEVYIGQGGYGYTF.

This clonotype appeared a few times. V gene TRBV10-3 combines with J gene TRBJ1-5, with D maybe TRBD1 (5 bases). The CDR3 length is 13 residues. V was clipped by 11 bases and J by 7 bases, with 18 bases between them. Germline CDR1 is ENHRY and CDR2 is SYGVKD. Written as DNA, the CDR3 is TGTGCCGCCTCCGGGGGAAGTGAGCAGCCCCAGCATTTT. Translated, it gives CAASGGSEQPQHF.

This clonotype was detected only a few times. J is TRBJ1-2 and V is TRBV30; D is uncertain. CDR3 length: 13 residues. The V end was cut by 1 base, the J end by 2 bases, with 8 bases between. Germline assignment: CDR1 GTSNPN and CDR2 SVGIG (reference sequence). CDR3 DNA: TGTGCCTGGAGTGACAGCAAAAACTATGGCTACACCTTC. This encodes CAWSDSKNYGYTF.

The chain is built from TRBV25-1 and TRBJ2-1; D remains ambiguous. V dropped 4 bases and J dropped 3 bases, with 16 bases sitting between them. CDR3 length: 16 residues. Germline lookup yields CDR1 MGHDK and CDR2 SYGVNS. The CDR3 DNA reads TGTGCCAGCAGTGGGGATCGGAAAGGAAACTACAATGAGCAGTTCTTC. As protein: CASSGDRKGNYNEQFF.

V usage is TRBV20-1 and J usage is TRBJ2-3; the match to TRBD2 covers 8 bases. Germline V gene lookup returns CDR1 DFQATT and CDR2 SNEGSKA (reference sequence). This CDR3 spans 12 amino acids. The V gene end was trimmed by 3 bases and the J gene end by 8 bases; junction bases not matched to a gene: 4. The CDR3 protein is CSASGRGGTQYF. CDR3 bases: TGCAGTGCTAGCGGGAGGGGGGGTACGCAGTATTTT.

There are many counts of this clonotype. The chain links TRBV20-1 to TRBJ1-5; D remains unclear. CDR1 is DFQATT, CDR2 SNEGSKA, per germline (reference sequence). The CDR3 runs 13 residues. Trimming removed 3 bases from V and 6 bases from J, with 12 bases in between. The CDR3 DNA follows: TGCAGTGCTAGTGATGGAACGGGTCAGCCCCAGCATTTT. Its translation is CSASDGTGQPQHF.

The V gene is TRBV12-3 or TRBV12-4, the J gene TRBJ1-1; the D gene is possibly TRBD1 (5 bases). The V gene lost 7 bases and the J gene lost 1 base, with 16 bases spanning the gap. The CDR3 sequence is 15 residues long. The CDR3 region is CASTEQSGTNTEAFF. DNA for the CDR3: TGTGCCAGCACCGAACAGTCTGGGACGAACACTGAAGCTTTCTTT.

The V call is TRBV12-3 or TRBV12-4, the J call TRBJ1-2; 8 positions agree with TRBD1. V gave up 7 bases and J gave up 5 bases; unmatched junction bases: 3. This CDR3 is built from 12 residues. The CDR3 region is CASKQGVYGYTF. The CDR3 region has the DNA TGTGCCAGCAAACAGGGGGTATATGGCTACACCTTC.

In its sample, this clonotype was seen a few times. This rearrangement joins TRBV27 to TRBJ2-1, with 9 nucleotides matching TRBD2. The CDR3 sequence is 16 residues long. Germline trimming cut 1 base from V and 4 bases from J; bases unmatched to any gene: 5. Germline V gene data show CDR1 as MNHEY and CDR2 as SMNVEV (reference sequence). CDR3 DNA sequence: TGTGCCAGCAGTTTATTCGGGCTAGCGGGATACAATGAGCAGTTCTTC. Protein product: CASSLFGLAGYNEQFF.

This clonotype was seen many times. CDR3 in DNA: TGTGCCAGCAGCCTCGGGAAAAACTATGGCTACACCTTC. Translation: CASSLGKNYGYTF. The V and J genes are TRBV12-3 or TRBV12-4 and TRBJ1-2; D is unresolved. V lost 6 bases and J lost 2, with 10 bases in between. This CDR3 has 13 residues.

The chain carries TRBV2 and TRBJ2-7; no clear D gene. Germline CDR1 SNHLY, CDR2 FYNNEI. Trimming removed 6 bases from V and 3 bases from J, with 3 bases in between. The CDR3 loop spans 10 amino acids. CDR3 residues: CASRNYEQYF. CDR3 DNA: TGTGCCAGCAGGAACTACGAGCAGTACTTC.